Shown below are 30 T cell receptor beta chains from a single sample sequenced in a study of CD8 T cells in Susac syndrome. When the RNA was reverse transcribed, random hexamers were used with an input of about 0.5 to 1 ug. TCRdb re-called the immunoSEQ multiplex PCR reads with MiXCR, one entry per CDR3 protein. The sample has just over 150,000 distinct CDR3 sequences; around 95% are singletons. Sequenced sample: CD8+ T cells from PBMCs. The receptor set was obtained from a human donor with multiple sclerosis.

This chain connects TRBV2 to TRBJ1-5, with 9 bases identical to TRBD1. V trimming: 6 bases; J trimming: 5 bases; junction bases outside the gene matches: 5. The CDR3 is 14 amino acids. Germline assignment: CDR1 SNHLY and CDR2 FYNNEI. In DNA form, the CDR3 reads TGTGCCAGCAGGCCCGGACAGGGGTATCAGCCCCAGCATTTT. Amino acid sequence: CASRPGQGYQPQHF. The full variable domain, with the rest looked up from reference TRBV2 and TRBJ1-5, is EPEVTQTPSHQVTQMGQEVILRCVPISNHLYFYWYRQILGQKVEFLVSFYNNEISEKSEIFDDQFSVERPDGSNFTLKIRSTKLEDSAMYFCASRPGQGYQPQHFGDGTRLSIL.

This chain joins TRBV9 and TRBJ2-1, with D unresolved. Germline loops: CDR1 SGDLS, CDR2 YYNGEE. Between the trimmed V and J ends, which lost 6 bases and 0 bases, there was a span of 16 bases. The CDR3 has 16 amino acids. Written as DNA, the CDR3 is TGTGCCAGCACCGCTGGGGTGACGAGCTCCTACAATGAGCAGTTCTTC. Its protein product is CASTAGVTSSYNEQFF.

V usage is TRBV7-9 and J usage is TRBJ1-1; 7 bases align to TRBD1. The germline gives CDR1 SEHNR, CDR2 FQNEAQ (reference sequence). The CDR3 consists of 14 residues. V gave up 5 bases and J gave up 10 bases; unmatched junction bases: 13. In DNA, the CDR3 is TGTGCCAGCAGCCAGCGACAGGGAGGGGCTCGAGCTTTCTTT. Translated: CASSQRQGGARAFF.

The CDR3 spells CASSPSSGERTDTQYF. The CDR3 bases are TGTGCCAGCAGTCCGTCTAGCGGGGAGCGCACAGATACGCAGTATTTT. The chain recombines TRBV27 with TRBJ2-3, with 9 bases fitting TRBD2. The V segment lost 5 bases and the J segment 1 base; nucleotides outside the gene matches: 7. This CDR3 spans 16 amino acids. Germline V gives CDR1 MNHEY, CDR2 SMNVEV (reference sequence).

This chain connects TRBV6-5 to TRBJ2-5; D might be TRBD2 (5 bases). V lost 6 bases and J 1 base, leaving 15 bases between the germline ends. CDR3 length: 15 residues. Germline CDR1 reads MNHEY; CDR2 reads SVGAGI. The CDR3: CASSPGETPQETQYF. In nucleotides, the CDR3 is TGTGCCAGCAGCCCCGGGGAGACCCCCCAAGAGACCCAGTACTTC.

The chain has TRBV20-1 and TRBJ2-7; the D call may be TRBD1 or TRBD2 (5 bases each). Trimming pared 3 bases from V and 4 bases from J, leaving 16 bases between. The germline CDR1 and CDR2 sequences are DFQATT and SNEGSKA (reference sequence). The CDR3 contains 14 residues. The CDR3 sequence is CSARALGAGYEQYF. As DNA, the CDR3 is TGCAGTGCTAGGGCCCTCGGGGCCGGGTACGAGCAGTACTTC.

The chain links TRBV4-2 to TRBJ1-1; tentative D call: TRBD1 (6 bases). V was trimmed by 1 base and J by 3 bases, leaving 15 bases between them. The CDR3 totals 16 residues. Germline V gene data show CDR1 as LGHNA and CDR2 as YNFKEQ. For the CDR3, the DNA is TGTGCCAGCAGCCAAGTACCAGGGGCGAAGGACACTGAAGCTTTCTTT. Translated, it gives CASSQVPGAKDTEAFF.

This chain links TRBV12-3 or TRBV12-4 with TRBJ2-3, with D unresolved. This CDR3 is built from 11 residues. The V gene lost 6 bases and the J gene lost 4 bases, with 5 bases spanning the gap. CDR3 sequence: CASSPADTQYF. The CDR3, as DNA: TGTGCCAGCAGCCCCGCAGATACGCAGTATTTT.

The chain links TRBV7-9 to TRBJ1-2, with D uncertain. Trimming took off 5 bases at V and 4 bases at J, with 20 bases between the two ends. The V gene's germline CDR1 is SEHNR and CDR2 FQNEAQ (reference sequence). This CDR3 is 16 amino acids long. This CDR3 is CASSHPGRQSVYGYTF. CDR3 in DNA: TGTGCCAGCAGCCACCCGGGGAGGCAGTCCGTCTATGGCTACACCTTC.

The chain employs TRBV28 and TRBJ1-1; D perhaps matches TRBD1 (5 bases). Per the germline V gene, CDR1 is MDHEN and CDR2 is SYDVKM. Trimming pared 2 bases from V and 7 bases from J, leaving 17 bases between. This CDR3 comprises 15 residues. DNA for the CDR3: TGTGCCAGCAGTTTAAACGCCTGGGGCACCCATGAAGCTTTCTTT. This gives the protein CASSLNAWGTHEAFF.

This clonotype has only one observation. The chain carries TRBV4-3 and TRBJ2-7, with 9 bases lining up with TRBD2. The germline gives CDR1 LGHNA, CDR2 YSLEER. The CDR3 consists of 14 residues. Germline trimming cut 4 bases from V and 4 bases from J; bases unmatched to any gene: 5. The chain's CDR3 is CASSPREGGYEQYF. CDR3 bases: TGCGCCAGCAGCCCGCGGGAGGGGGGTTACGAGCAGTACTTC.

About this clonotype: A junction end diverges from the germline sequence, so it may reflect a read error. The chain carries TRBV2 and TRBJ1-4, with 7 bases aligning to TRBD1. The CDR3 has 12 amino acids. CDR1 is SNHLY and CDR2 is FYNNEI in the germline V gene. CDR3 in DNA: TGTGCCAGCCGGGACAGCCTTGAAATACTGTTTTTT. The encoded protein is CASRDSLEILFF.

This sequence joins TRBV11-2 and TRBJ2-7, with D possibly being TRBD1 (6 bases). The CDR3 consists of 15 residues. Trimming cost V 0 bases and J 1 base, with 10 bases left between them. The germline V gene encodes CDR1 SGHAT and CDR2 FQNNGV. CDR3 in amino acids: CASSLDTGLSYEQYF. The CDR3 coding sequence is TGTGCCAGCAGCTTAGACACAGGGTTATCCTACGAGCAGTACTTC. Based on the CDR3 plus reference TRBV11-2 and TRBJ2-7, the full variable domain is EAGVAQSPRYKIIEKRQSVAFWCNPISGHATLYWYQQILGQGPKLLIQFQNNGVVDDSQLPKDRFSAERLKGVDSTLKIQPAKLEDSAVYLCASSLDTGLSYEQYFGPGTRLTVT.

The genes are TRBV7-8 and TRBJ2-7, with 8 bases identical to TRBD1. The CDR3 spans 16 residues. V was clipped by 0 bases and J by 3 bases; unmatched bases: 7. The germline CDR1 and CDR2 sequences are SGHVS and FQNEAQ. Here the CDR3 reads CASSLASGTGVYEQYF. CDR3 bases: TGTGCCAGCAGCTTAGCGTCGGGGACAGGAGTCTACGAGCAGTACTTC.

The chain combines TRBV20-1 with TRBJ1-2; TRBD1 might be the D (5 bases). The CDR3 length is 14 residues. Per the germline V gene, CDR1 is DFQATT and CDR2 is SNEGSKA (reference sequence). V was pared by 2 bases and J by 2 bases, with 12 bases between. The CDR3 DNA reads as TGCAGTGCTAGACGCCGACGGGGGAACTATGGCTACACCTTC. It codes for CSARRRRGNYGYTF.

The chain couples TRBV4-1 to TRBJ2-7; D may be TRBD1 or TRBD2 (6 bases each). Trimming removed 0 bases from V and 7 bases from J, with 22 bases in between. CDR1 and CDR2 from the germline V gene are MGHRA and YSYEKL. This CDR3 is 17 amino acids long. In DNA, the CDR3 is TGCGCCAGCAGCCAAGAAACCTCGACAGGTGGGGCGGGGGAGCAGTACTTC. The encoded protein is CASSQETSTGGAGEQYF.

CDR3 DNA sequence: TGTGCCACCAAAGACAGGGACATCACCTACGAGCAGTACTTC. Its translation: CATKDRDITYEQYF. V gene TRBV15 combines with J gene TRBJ2-7; 7 nucleotides line up with TRBD1. The J segment lost 2 bases and the V segment lost 7 bases, leaving 8 bases of the junction unmatched. There are 14 residues in the CDR3. Germline CDR1 LNHNV, CDR2 YYDKDF (reference sequence).

The chain couples TRBV15 to TRBJ1-2; the D is unclear. Trimming stripped 3 bases from V and 3 bases from J, with 11 bases between. In germline, CDR1 is LNHNV, CDR2 YYDKDF (reference sequence). The CDR3 totals 14 residues. CDR3 bases: TGTGCCACCAGCAGTCCCGGGAGAGACTATGGCTACACCTTC. It yields the protein CATSSPGRDYGYTF.

The chain employs TRBV12-3 or TRBV12-4 and TRBJ2-1; 9 nucleotides agree with TRBD2. V was pared by 8 bases and J by 8 bases, with 10 bases of the junction left unmatched. The CDR3 has 14 residues. The CDR3 region is CASSVLAGVDEQFF. The CDR3 DNA follows: TGTGCCAGCTCGGTATTAGCGGGGGTGGATGAGCAGTTCTTC.

In this sample, this clonotype turned up once. This chain joins TRBV28 and TRBJ1-5; D is possibly TRBD1 (6 bases). V lost 3 bases to trimming and J lost 1 base, with 13 bases between them. Germline lookup yields CDR1 MDHEN and CDR2 SYDVKM. The CDR3 is 16 amino acids. The CDR3 spells CASSFTSGQSNQPQHF. The CDR3 DNA sequence: TGTGCCAGCAGTTTTACCTCCGGACAGAGCAATCAGCCCCAGCATTTT. Supplemented by reference TRBV28 and TRBJ1-5, the full variable domain reads DVKVTQSSRYLVKRTGEKVFLECVQDMDHENMFWYRQDPGLGLRLIYFSYDVKMKEKGDIPEGYSVSREKKERFSLILESASTNQTSMYLCASSFTSGQSNQPQHFGDGTRLSIL.

The chain recombines TRBV13 with TRBJ1-4, with a weak D call TRBD1 (6 bases). Trimming removed 7 bases from V and 7 bases from J, with 13 bases in between. Germline V gives CDR1 PRHDT, CDR2 FYEKMQ (reference sequence). The CDR3 runs to 13 residues. The DNA for the CDR3 is TGTGCCAGCACCCTTAGGGGGGTTGAAAAACTGTTTTTT. This translates into CASTLRGVEKLFF.

This chain links TRBV27 with TRBJ2-2; 9 bases line up with TRBD2. Germline-derived CDR1 and CDR2 are MNHEY and SMNVEV (reference sequence). The CDR3 runs 16 residues. V was pared by 5 bases and J by 1 base, with 5 bases of the junction left unmatched. CDR3 sequence reads: CASSRIAGENTGELFF. The CDR3 nucleotides are TGTGCCAGCAGTAGGATAGCGGGGGAGAACACCGGGGAGCTGTTTTTT.

The chain links TRBV24-1 to TRBJ1-2; possible D gene TRBD1, 6 bases. V lost 6 bases and J lost 4, with 11 bases in between. CDR1 is KGHDR, CDR2 SFDVKD, per germline. The CDR3 is 13 residues long. CDR3 nucleotides: TGTGCCACCAGTTCAGGGGCGAGCTATGGCTACACCTTC. Encoded protein: CATSSGASYGYTF.

The chain joins TRBV19 to TRBJ1-2; D gene uncertain. The CDR3 sequence is 15 residues long. Germline V CDR1 and CDR2: LNHDA, SQIVND (reference sequence). The V gene lost 6 bases and the J gene lost 2 bases, with 16 bases spanning the gap. CDR3 region: CASRPSLLGNYGYTF. CDR3 nucleotides: TGTGCCAGTAGACCGTCTCTCCTAGGCAACTATGGCTACACCTTC. The complete variable domain, with remaining parts taken from reference TRBV19 and TRBJ1-2, reads DGGITQSPKYLFRKEGQNVTLSCEQNLNHDAMYWYRQDPGQGLRLIYYSQIVNDFQKGDIAEGYSVSREKKESFPLTVTSAQKNPTAFYLCASRPSLLGNYGYTFGSGTRLTVV.

The genes are TRBV7-8 and TRBJ2-5; 15 bases align to TRBD2. The J segment lost 3 bases and the V segment lost 5 bases, leaving 10 bases of the junction unmatched. The V gene's germline CDR1 is SGHVS and CDR2 FQNEAQ. The CDR3 contains 18 residues. This CDR3 is CASSTGLAGGPSKETQYF. CDR3 DNA sequence: TGTGCCAGCAGCACCGGACTAGCGGGGGGGCCCTCCAAAGAGACCCAGTACTTC.

The V and J genes are TRBV4-2 and TRBJ2-5; 12 bases line up with TRBD2. Germline V gene data show CDR1 as LGHNA and CDR2 as YNFKEQ. The V gene end was trimmed by 0 bases and the J gene end by 3 bases; junction bases not matched to a gene: 8. The CDR3 extends over 18 amino acids. The CDR3 loop is CASSQDGLAGGPEETQYF. The CDR3 region has the DNA TGTGCCAGCAGCCAAGATGGGCTAGCGGGGGGGCCGGAAGAGACCCAGTACTTC.

V is TRBV14 and J is TRBJ2-7; 9 bases agree with TRBD1. CDR1 and CDR2 (germline): SGHDN, FVKESK. The V and J ends lost 8 bases and 5 bases, in that order; junction bases with no gene match: 7. This CDR3 contains 13 residues. The CDR3 DNA follows: TGTGCCAGCCGGCGAACAGGGGGCCACGAGCAGTACTTC. This gives the protein CASRRTGGHEQYF.

This chain uses TRBV20-1 with TRBJ2-4; D ambiguous. This CDR3 has 15 residues. CDR1 and CDR2 (germline): DFQATT, SNEGSKA (reference sequence). V dropped 1 base and J dropped 0 bases, with 10 bases sitting between them. The CDR3 protein is CSARVQRLAKNIQYF. Written as DNA, the CDR3 is TGCAGTGCTAGAGTGCAGCGACTAGCCAAAAACATTCAGTACTTC.

This sequence joins TRBV19 and TRBJ1-1; 7 bases are a match to TRBD1. This CDR3 spans 13 amino acids. V gave up 6 bases and J gave up 4 bases; unmatched junction bases: 5. Per the germline V gene, CDR1 is LNHDA and CDR2 is SQIVND (reference sequence). In nucleotides, the CDR3 is TGTGCCAGTAGCCCGACAGGGAGCACTGAAGCTTTCTTT. Its protein product is CASSPTGSTEAFF. Looking up the rest from reference TRBV19 and TRBJ1-1 gives the full variable domain: DGGITQSPKYLFRKEGQNVTLSCEQNLNHDAMYWYRQDPGQGLRLIYYSQIVNDFQKGDIAEGYSVSREKKESFPLTVTSAQKNPTAFYLCASSPTGSTEAFFGQGTRLTVV.

This sequence joins TRBV9 and TRBJ2-3, with TRBD2 identical over 11 bases. Germline V gives CDR1 SGDLS, CDR2 YYNGEE. The CDR3 runs 16 residues. With 4 bases clipped from V and 6 bases from J, the junction kept 10 bases outside the gene matches. CDR3 protein: CASSPSGGLPQDTQYF. The CDR3, as DNA: TGTGCCAGCAGCCCTAGCGGGGGGCTCCCTCAGGATACGCAGTATTTT.